This T cell receptor (beta chain) appears in the sequencing data of a study of blood T cell repertoires in COVID-19. Overall study: Acute and convalescent COVID-19 samples came from the United States, Italy and Spain. Sources were T cells, B-cell-depleted T cells, or PBMCs; the material itself was cDNA or gDNA.

The CDR3 extends over 11 amino acids. CDR1 is MDHEN, CDR2 SYDVKM, per germline. As processed by the authors: By means of reference gene primer amplification, nucleated cell counts were estimated. This table comes from immunoSEQ multiplex PCR, and its TCRdb copy is limited to in-frame clones, with some not included. For V, J and clone size, that table is used; D and trimming come from the DNA. The repertoire holds roughly 190,000 clones, around 90% seen once, with roughly 5.5% in the top ten. Specimen: peripheral blood. The rearrangement links TRBV28 to TRBJ2-1, with 8 bases identical to TRBD2. The receptor's source is a man aged 40-49 years with active or convalescent COVID-19. The CDR3: CGAGERYEQFF. CDR3 DNA: TGTGGAGCGGGAGAGAGGTATGAGCAGTTCTTC.